This T cell receptor beta chain was sequenced during a study of blood T cell repertoires in COVID-19. The method was immunoSEQ multiplex PCR; TCRdb's version includes in-frame clones alone and lacks a portion of them. This sample carries around 310,000 clones, about nine tenths of them seen once, and the ten largest clones take less than 9.5%. V was pared by 1 base and J by 7 bases, with 15 bases of the junction left unmatched. The CDR3 length is 19 residues. The germline CDR1 and CDR2 sequences are SGHVS and FNYEAQ. Assignments of participants to cohorts depended upon their own reported clinical history.

The material sequenced was PBMCs or T cells enriched from blood (not recorded which). The V gene is TRBV7-6, the J gene TRBJ2-1; 11 bases are shared with TRBD2. This receptor was identified in a woman aged 25 to 39 who had recovered from COVID-19. CDR3 sequence (DNA): TGTGCCAGCAGCTTAGTACTAGCGGGAGAGATTACAATGGTAAATGAGCAGTTCTTC. This encodes CASSLVLAGEITMVNEQFF.